At least ten counts were recorded for the clone carrying this T cell receptor beta chain. Antigen specificity is unknown. The sample belongs to a study of early T cells in non-severe SARS-CoV-2 infection. General study findings and limits: Using VDJdb, the matching emphasized anti-spike CD8 responses while missing private and CD4 specificities.

TCRdb processed the 5' RACE reads anew with MiXCR; each CDR3 protein has one entry. The sample has roughly 70,000 distinct CDR3 sequences, around 20% seen once. This CDR3 region has 13 residues. Per germline, CDR1 SGHRS and CDR2 YFSETQ. V was pared by 0 bases and J by 11 bases, with 14 bases between. Sequenced here: whole blood, sampled at baseline. The chain uses TRBV5-1 and TRBJ1-1; the D gene is possibly TRBD1 (6 bases). This TCR was sampled from an adult who was a healthcare worker with PCR-confirmed SARS-CoV-2 infection or an uninfected control (not recorded which). The CDR3, as DNA: TGCGCCAGCAGCTTGGAGGGGGACAATCGGGCTTTCTTT. Its translation is CASSLEGDNRAFF.